This passage covers 8 T cell receptor beta chains from one sample sequenced in a study of PD-1 blockade in classical Hodgkin lymphoma. Assay used: immunoSEQ multiplex PCR; TCRdb lists only in-frame clones, some missing. This repertoire shows about 21,000 clones, approximately 94% found once; its top ten account for roughly 5.1%. Time point: newly diagnosed, previously untreated cHL patient sample. The material sequenced was peripheral blood mononuclear cells (PBMCs). The receptor set was obtained from a human donor with classical Hodgkin lymphoma.

This CDR3 is CASSYPGELFF. The CDR3 coding sequence is TGTGCCAGCAGTTACCCCGGGGAGCTGTTTTTT. This sequence joins TRBV6-5 and TRBJ2-2, with D uncertain. V lost 2 bases and J 6 bases, leaving 1 base between the germline ends. This CDR3 is 11 amino acids long. Germline V gene data show CDR1 as MNHEY and CDR2 as SVGAGI.

This sequence joins TRBV9 and TRBJ2-1, with 8 bases matching TRBD1. The CDR3 runs to 15 residues. Germline V gene lookup returns CDR1 SGDLS and CDR2 YYNGEE. V lost 0 bases to trimming and J lost 7 bases; unmatched junction nucleotides: 6. CDR3 loop: CASSVDTGGRNEQFF. For the CDR3, the DNA is TGTGCCAGCAGCGTAGATACAGGGGGGAGGAATGAGCAGTTCTTC.

The rearrangement uses TRBV28 and TRBJ1-6; D may be TRBD1 (6 bases). Deletions cut 7 bases from V and 3 bases from J, with 10 bases between. The germline V gene has CDR1 MDHEN and CDR2 SYDVKM. The CDR3 sequence is 14 residues long. The CDR3 sequence: CASTRGGYNSPLHF. The CDR3 nucleotides read TGTGCCAGCACTCGAGGGGGCTATAATTCACCCCTCCACTTT.

The chain employs TRBV18 and TRBJ2-4; D possibly uses TRBD1 or TRBD2 (6 bases each). The V and J ends lost 3 bases and 11 bases respectively, with 20 bases between them. Per germline, CDR1 KGHSH and CDR2 LQKENI. This CDR3 spans 15 amino acids. CDR3 nucleotide sequence: TGTGCCAGCTCACCCGGATACCCCGGGGGCTTCTTTCAGTACTTC. Translated, it gives CASSPGYPGGFFQYF. Variable domain in full (rest from reference TRBV18 and TRBJ2-4): NAGVMQNPRHLVRRRGQEARLRCSPMKGHSHVYWYRQLPEEGLKFMVYLQKENIIDESGMPKERFSAEFPKEGPSILRIQQVVRGDSAAYFCASSPGYPGGFFQYFGAGTRLSVL.

The chain links TRBV18 to TRBJ2-3; D is uncertain. This CDR3 spans 16 amino acids. Trimming stripped 3 bases from V and 0 bases from J, with 13 bases between. Germline V gene lookup returns CDR1 KGHSH and CDR2 LQKENI. The CDR3 DNA is TGTGCCAGCTCACCGGGCGTCGTATCTAGCACAGATACGCAGTATTTT. Amino acids: CASSPGVVSSTDTQYF.

The chain employs TRBV5-1 and TRBJ1-1, with 8 bases lining up with TRBD1. V was pared by 4 bases and J by 4 bases, with 15 bases of the junction left unmatched. This CDR3 region has 17 residues. CDR1 and CDR2 from the germline V gene are SGHRS and YFSETQ. The DNA of the CDR3 is TGCGCCAGCAGCCGGACCATACCCCAGGGGGCGGCCACTGAAGCTTTCTTT. Protein product: CASSRTIPQGAATEAFF.

This chain uses TRBV19 with TRBJ1-2; D is unresolved. CDR1 LNHDA and CDR2 SQIVND come from the germline V gene (reference sequence). This CDR3 has 15 residues. V gave up 0 bases and J gave up 2 bases, with 10 bases separating them. The CDR3 sequence is CASSIDPTDNYGYTF. The CDR3, as DNA: TGTGCCAGTAGTATAGACCCTACAGACAACTATGGCTACACCTTC.

The chain carries TRBV21-1 and TRBJ2-7; TRBD1, the D gene given by the table, was not confirmed from the DNA. TRBV21-1 is assigned pseudogene status. This CDR3 spans 16 amino acids. The CDR3 here is CASSNPQVDNSYEQYF. DNA of the CDR3: TGTGCCAGCAGCAACCCCCAGGTGGACAATTCCTACGAGCAGTACTTC.